Listed here are 9 T cell receptor beta chains from one sample, sequenced in a study of patients and donors after allogeneic stem cell transplantation. TCRdb used MiXCR to reprocess the RT-PCR reads, holding one entry per CDR3 protein. The sample lists about 74,000 distinct CDR3 sequences; approximately 25% were seen once. The specimen was blood, either unsorted or a sorted T cell fraction (not recorded which). These receptors all come from a human donor who was either an allogeneic HSCT recipient or a stem cell or donor lymphocyte infusion donor (not recorded which). It is not recorded whose cells these are; they may come from a transplant donor.

This chain's CDR3 is CASSKTSAQETQYF. The CDR3 nucleotides are TGTGCCAGCAGTAAGACTAGCGCCCAAGAGACCCAGTACTTC. The V and J genes are TRBV12-3 or TRBV12-4 and TRBJ2-5; TRBD2 aligns across 8 bases. The CDR3 sequence is 14 residues long. With V trimmed by 5 bases and J by 1 base, 3 bases remained unmatched.

This clonotype was recorded a few times. Written as DNA, the CDR3 is TGTGCCAGCAGCTCCACGGGAAGGGGTGGCAACACCATATATTTT. Translating it yields CASSSTGRGGNTIYF. The chain employs TRBV7-7 and TRBJ1-3; D is possibly TRBD1 (5 bases). The CDR3 has 15 residues. The germline CDR1 and CDR2 sequences are SSHAT and FNYEAQ (reference sequence). Trimming shortened V by 4 bases and J by 7 bases, and 17 bases separated the two germline ends. Full variable domain (remainder filled in from reference TRBV7-7 and TRBJ1-3): GAGVSQSPRYKVTKRGQDVTLRCDPISSHATLYWYQQALGQGPEFLTYFNYEAQPDKSGLPSDRFSAERPEGSISTLTIQRTEQRDSAMYRCASSSTGRGGNTIYFGEGSWLTVV.

The V gene is TRBV20-1, the J gene TRBJ1-1, with unresolved D. Deletions cut 5 bases from V and 1 base from J, with 8 bases between. The CDR3 is made up of 12 amino acids. CDR1 is DFQATT, CDR2 SNEGSKA, per germline (reference sequence). The CDR3 protein is CSAAPWNTEAFF. The CDR3 coding sequence is TGCAGTGCTGCTCCGTGGAACACTGAAGCTTTCTTT.

V is TRBV20-1 and J is TRBJ2-3; D remains ambiguous. V lost 4 bases and J lost 4, with 9 bases in between. CDR1 DFQATT and CDR2 SNEGSKA come from the germline V gene (reference sequence). The CDR3 sequence is 12 residues long. In DNA, the CDR3 is TGCAGTGCTAAAGCGTTCGCAGATACGCAGTATTTT. Its translation: CSAKAFADTQYF.

The chain couples TRBV7-3 to TRBJ1-3; D not resolved. In germline, CDR1 is SGHTA, CDR2 FQGTGA. V was clipped by 0 bases and J by 8 bases, with 8 bases between them. CDR3 length: 13 residues. As DNA, the CDR3 is TGTGCCAGCAGCTTAACTTATCGGGACACCATATATTTT. Protein sequence: CASSLTYRDTIYF.

V and J are TRBV3-1 and TRBJ1-5, with D possibly matching TRBD1 (5 bases). This CDR3 has 15 amino acids. Trimming pared 1 base from V and 7 bases from J, leaving 14 bases between. The germline V gene encodes CDR1 LGHDT and CDR2 YNNKEL (reference sequence). CDR3 amino acids: CASSQGQGRLQPQHF. DNA for the CDR3: TGTGCCAGCAGCCAAGGGCAGGGCCGTTTACAGCCCCAGCATTTT.

This clonotype has more than one count but fewer than ten. The CDR3 region is CASSFIPSQPQHF. CDR3 nucleotide sequence: TGTGCCAGCAGCTTCATCCCCAGTCAGCCCCAGCATTTT. The V call is TRBV7-2, the J call TRBJ1-5, with no clear D. The CDR3 is 13 amino acids. The germline CDR1 and CDR2 sequences are SGHTA and FQGNSA. Trimming removed 3 bases from V and 6 bases from J, with 9 bases in between.

This clonotype has just a few counts. The chain couples TRBV6-2 or TRBV6-3 to TRBJ1-1; no firm D call. V shed 5 bases and J shed 2 bases, with 6 bases lying between them. CDR3 length: 12 amino acids. Germline V gene data show CDR1 as MNHEY and CDR2 as SVGEGT. The CDR3 nucleotides read TGTGCCAGCAGTCACGACAACACTGAAGCTTTCTTT. It specifies CASSHDNTEAFF.

This sequence joins TRBV29-1 and TRBJ1-2; D remains ambiguous. V was clipped by 0 bases and J by 7 bases, with 15 bases between them. The germline CDR1 and CDR2 sequences are SQVTM and ANQGSEA. CDR3 length equals 14 residues. The CDR3 region has the DNA TGCAGCGTTGAAGATATAAGGTCGGGTCTTGGCTACACCTTC. Translated: CSVEDIRSGLGYTF.